The 32 T cell receptor beta chains listed next were all sequenced from one sample in a study of T cell responses to AZD1222 COVID-19 vaccine (dated by TCRdb to the early 2020s). Reading the label with the study, this specimen's time point is: baseline before first vaccination. Taken with the paper, the label for treatment or condition translates to: meningococcal conjugate vaccine given as trial control. Library creation used the immunoSEQ multiplex PCR assay. The table comes from immuneACCESS by way of TCRdb, which keeps in-frame sequences with V and J called. Part of the clones is missing from these tables; in studies checked, under half for an unresolved V gene and the rest for unknown reasons. The sample profile shows around 160,000 clones; 80% to 95% of them were found once. Approximately 2.9% of the sample goes to the ten largest clones. Material: peripheral blood, obtained on day 0 of MenACWY control vaccination. These receptors all stem from an adult in good health.

In its sample, this clone was seen once. V usage is TRBV7-9 and J usage is TRBJ2-5; TRBD2 matches at 7 bases. Germline values: CDR1 SEHNR, CDR2 FQNEAQ (reference sequence). The CDR3 spans 13 residues. Germline trimming cut 3 bases from V and 6 bases from J; bases unmatched to any gene: 4. The CDR3 region has the DNA TGTGCCAGCAGCTTGGCGGGAGTGAAGACCCAGTACTTC. Protein: CASSLAGVKTQYF.

The J gene is TRBJ1-1, the V gene TRBV7-2; weak D call: TRBD1 (6 bases). CDR3 length: 13 amino acids. Trimming stripped 4 bases from V and 3 bases from J, with 9 bases between. Per the germline V gene, CDR1 is SGHTA and CDR2 is FQGNSA. For the CDR3, the DNA is TGTGCCAGCAGCTCGTCAGGGGACACTGAAGCTTTCTTT. Its translation: CASSSSGDTEAFF.

The chain carries TRBV7-9 and TRBJ1-4; 7 bases match TRBD1. Germline CDR1 SEHNR, CDR2 FQNEAQ (reference sequence). CDR3 length: 15 amino acids. Unmatched junction bases numbered 3, after V lost 0 bases and J lost 5 bases. The CDR3 sequence: CASSLAGDSNEKLFF. The CDR3 DNA reads as TGTGCCAGCAGCTTAGCTGGGGACAGCAATGAAAAACTGTTTTTT.

The chain combines TRBV7-9 with TRBJ1-2; D ambiguous. The length of the CDR3 is 15 residues. Trimming shortened V by 1 base and J by 0 bases, and 9 bases separated the two germline ends. Germline values: CDR1 SEHNR, CDR2 FQNEAQ (reference sequence). The CDR3 spells CASSLEAGANYGYTF. In nucleotides, the CDR3 is TGTGCCAGCAGCTTAGAGGCGGGAGCTAACTATGGCTACACCTTC.

The chain employs TRBV20-1 and TRBJ1-4, with 7 bases matching TRBD1. This CDR3 has 14 amino acids. Germline loops: CDR1 DFQATT, CDR2 SNEGSKA (reference sequence). Unmatched junction bases numbered 5, after V lost 3 bases and J lost 4 bases. The CDR3 loop reads CSASSGQSNEKLFF. CDR3 coding DNA: TGCAGTGCTAGTTCGGGACAGAGTAATGAAAAACTGTTTTTT.

The rearrangement joins TRBV30 to TRBJ2-7; D perhaps matches TRBD1 (5 bases). Germline V lookup: CDR1 GTSNPN, CDR2 SVGIG (reference sequence). The length of the CDR3 is 14 residues. The V end lost 0 bases, the J end lost 2 bases, and 11 bases lay between the germline ends. CDR3 DNA: TGTGCCTGGAGTGTGATGGACAAAGCCTACGAGCAGTACTTC. Protein sequence: CAWSVMDKAYEQYF.

This chain connects TRBV9 to TRBJ1-2; D not resolved. Germline assignment: CDR1 SGDLS and CDR2 YYNGEE. This CDR3 is 13 amino acids long. Trimming cost V 4 bases and J 7 bases, with 14 bases left between them. The CDR3 reads CASSPPLRGGYTF. The CDR3 DNA sequence: TGTGCCAGCAGCCCCCCCCTCCGAGGTGGCTACACCTTC.

The chain links TRBV4-1 to TRBJ2-7; 8 positions agree with TRBD1. J was trimmed by 3 bases and V by 6 bases; bases with no gene match: 10. The CDR3 sequence is 15 residues long. The germline V gene encodes CDR1 MGHRA and CDR2 YSYEKL. The CDR3 bases are TGCGCCAGCAGACTCTCGGCGACAGGGGACTACGAGCAGTACTTC. It encodes CASRLSATGDYEQYF.

This clone was detected only once. Written as DNA, the CDR3 is TGCGCCAGCAGTCCACCGGTCGGGGATCTTAATGAAAAACTGTTTTTT. The encoded protein is CASSPPVGDLNEKLFF. The chain is built from TRBV5-1 and TRBJ1-4, with D hard to call. V gave up 5 bases and J gave up 4 bases, with 18 bases separating them. Germline CDR1 SGHRS, CDR2 YFSETQ. This CDR3 is 16 amino acids long.

V and J are TRBV5-4 and TRBJ1-5; D unresolved. The germline gives CDR1 SGHNT, CDR2 YYREEE (reference sequence). V was pared by 0 bases and J by 0 bases, with 4 bases between. CDR3 length: 14 residues. The CDR3 bases are TGTGCCAGCAGCTTGGAAGGTAGCAATCAGCCCCAGCATTTT. Its protein product is CASSLEGSNQPQHF. Based on the CDR3 plus reference TRBV5-4 and TRBJ1-5, the full variable domain is ETGVTQSPTHLIKTRGQQVTLRCSSQSGHNTVSWYQQALGQGPQFIFQYYREEENGRGNFPPRFSGLQFPNYSSELNVNALELDDSALYLCASSLEGSNQPQHFGDGTRLSIL.

This rearrangement joins TRBV7-9 to TRBJ1-2; D unresolved. V lost 5 bases and J lost 8, with 18 bases in between. CDR1 SEHNR and CDR2 FQNEAQ come from the germline V gene (reference sequence). This CDR3 region has 14 residues. CDR3: CASSPPGSKGGYTF. DNA for the CDR3: TGTGCCAGCAGCCCCCCGGGCTCAAAAGGCGGCTACACCTTC.

The chain has TRBV7-9 and TRBJ2-1, with D unclear. From germline, CDR1 is SEHNR and CDR2 FQNEAQ (reference sequence). The CDR3 contains 11 residues. Trimming shortened V by 8 bases and J by 14 bases, and 16 bases separated the two germline ends. The CDR3 is CASGSTRKEFF. DNA of the CDR3: TGTGCCAGCGGGTCCACTCGAAAGGAGTTCTTC.

The J gene is TRBJ1-1, the V gene TRBV2, with D tentatively TRBD1 (6 bases). V was clipped by 6 bases and J by 4 bases, with 15 bases between them. CDR1 is SNHLY, CDR2 FYNNEI, per germline. CDR3 length: 14 residues. CDR3 protein: CASRPQGGGTEAFF. CDR3 DNA sequence: TGTGCCAGCAGGCCACAGGGAGGCGGCACTGAAGCTTTCTTT. Looking up the rest from reference TRBV2 and TRBJ1-1 gives the full variable domain: EPEVTQTPSHQVTQMGQEVILRCVPISNHLYFYWYRQILGQKVEFLVSFYNNEISEKSEIFDDQFSVERPDGSNFTLKIRSTKLEDSAMYFCASRPQGGGTEAFFGQGTRLTVV.

The gene calls are TRBV7-2 and TRBJ2-3; TRBD2 aligns across 8 bases. Germline CDR1 is SGHTA and CDR2 is FQGNSA. The CDR3 extends over 15 amino acids. Germline trimming cut 4 bases from V and 5 bases from J; bases unmatched to any gene: 8. The CDR3: CASSSAGGLGDTQYF. CDR3 sequence (DNA): TGTGCCAGCAGCTCGGCGGGGGGCCTGGGAGATACGCAGTATTTT.

The chain carries TRBV7-3 and TRBJ2-1; the match to TRBD2 covers 10 bases. With 4 bases clipped from V and 4 bases from J, the junction kept 4 bases outside the gene matches. This CDR3 has 15 amino acids. Germline CDR1 is SGHTA and CDR2 is FQGTGA. CDR3 amino acids: CASSWSGGDYNEQFF. Here the CDR3 DNA reads TGTGCCAGCAGCTGGAGCGGGGGGGATTACAATGAGCAGTTCTTC.

The chain carries TRBV7-9 and TRBJ1-2; no reliable D call. V was trimmed by 4 bases and J by 4 bases, leaving 13 bases between them. The CDR3 contains 14 residues. From germline, CDR1 is SEHNR and CDR2 FQNEAQ (reference sequence). CDR3 sequence reads: CASSSASRGYGYTF. The CDR3 nucleotides read TGTGCCAGCAGCTCGGCCAGCCGGGGCTATGGCTACACCTTC. Variable domain in full (rest from reference TRBV7-9 and TRBJ1-2): DTGVSQNPRHKITKRGQNVTFRCDPISEHNRLYWYRQTLGQGPEFLTYFQNEAQLEKSRLLSDRFSAERPKGSFSTLEIQRTEQGDSAMYLCASSSASRGYGYTFGSGTRLTVV.

The table lists this clone with a count of one. The chain joins TRBV28 to TRBJ2-6; D gene unclear. Trimming took off 6 bases at V and 0 bases at J, with 6 bases between the two ends. The germline V gene encodes CDR1 MDHEN and CDR2 SYDVKM. The CDR3 runs 14 residues. CDR3 residues: CASSLASGANVLTF. CDR3 DNA: TGTGCCAGCAGCTTGGCCTCTGGGGCCAACGTCCTGACTTTC.

The chain joins TRBV5-4 to TRBJ1-1; D might be TRBD1 (6 bases). This CDR3 is built from 15 residues. V was shortened by 5 bases and J by 0 bases, with 14 bases between the two germline ends. Per germline, CDR1 SGHNT and CDR2 YYREEE (reference sequence). The CDR3: CASRGGRSLNTEAFF. The CDR3 nucleotides are TGTGCCAGCAGAGGGGGAAGAAGCCTGAACACTGAAGCTTTCTTT. The whole variable domain, remainder taken from reference TRBV5-4 and TRBJ1-1, is ETGVTQSPTHLIKTRGQQVTLRCSSQSGHNTVSWYQQALGQGPQFIFQYYREEENGRGNFPPRFSGLQFPNYSSELNVNALELDDSALYLCASRGGRSLNTEAFFGQGTRLTVV.

This clone has just one count. V usage is TRBV9 and J usage is TRBJ2-2, with a possible D match to TRBD2 (6 bases). Germline V lookup: CDR1 SGDLS, CDR2 YYNGEE. V gave up 4 bases and J gave up 5 bases, with 18 bases separating them. CDR3 length: 16 residues. CDR3 DNA sequence: TGTGCCAGCAGCCCCGGGCACGGGAGCGGAACCGGGGAGCTGTTTTTT. Protein: CASSPGHGSGTGELFF. The entire variable domain, with the rest obtained from reference TRBV9 and TRBJ2-2, is as follows: DSGVTQTPKHLITATGQRVTLRCSPRSGDLSVYWYQQSLDQGLQFLIQYYNGEERAKGNILERFSAQQFPDLHSELNLSSLELGDSALYFCASSPGHGSGTGELFFGEGSRLTVL.

This clone was seen a few times. The chain uses TRBV7-2 and TRBJ2-6, with 8 nucleotides matching TRBD2. The V segment lost 3 bases and the J segment 2 bases; nucleotides outside the gene matches: 9. Germline CDR1 reads SGHTA; CDR2 reads FQGNSA. The CDR3 runs 18 residues. The CDR3 loop reads CASSFLGGGPTGANVLTF. The CDR3 nucleotides read TGTGCCAGCAGCTTCCTGGGCGGGGGGCCCACTGGGGCCAACGTCCTGACTTTC. The full variable domain, rest sourced from reference TRBV7-2 and TRBJ2-6, is GAGVSQSPSNKVTEKGKDVELRCDPISGHTALYWYRQSLGQGLEFLIYFQGNSAPDKSGLPSDRFSAERTGGSVSTLTIQRTQQEDSAVYLCASSFLGGGPTGANVLTFGAGSRLTVL.

The chain is built from TRBV5-1 and TRBJ2-7; TRBD1 aligns across 7 bases. This CDR3 has 14 amino acids. V shed 4 bases, J shed 3 bases, and the junction held 7 bases outside the gene matches. Germline loops: CDR1 SGHRS, CDR2 YFSETQ. The CDR3 loop reads CASSLPGQSYEQYF. The CDR3 coding sequence is TGCGCCAGCAGCCTGCCGGGACAGAGCTACGAGCAGTACTTC.

There are a few counts of this clone. For the CDR3, the DNA is TGTGCCAGTAGTATACCAGGGGCTGGGGCCAACGTCCTGACTTTC. Protein product: CASSIPGAGANVLTF. The chain has TRBV19 and TRBJ2-6, with a possible D match to TRBD1 (6 bases). Germline CDR1 LNHDA, CDR2 SQIVND (reference sequence). V lost 2 bases to trimming and J lost 2 bases, with 7 bases between them. This CDR3 comprises 15 residues.

The chain couples TRBV3-1 (or the pseudogene TRBV3-2) to TRBJ1-3, with 8 bases fitting TRBD1. The length of the CDR3 is 15 residues. Germline-derived CDR1 and CDR2 are LGHDT and YNNKEL (reference sequence). Germline trimming cut 0 bases from V and 9 bases from J; bases unmatched to any gene: 7. The CDR3 DNA sequence: TGTGCCAGCAGCCAAGATCCGACAGGGGTGACCACCATATATTTT. It yields the protein CASSQDPTGVTTIYF.

This clone was picked up a small number of times. This chain uses TRBV11-2 with TRBJ2-5, with 9 bases matching TRBD1. Germline trimming cut 2 bases from V and 5 bases from J; bases unmatched to any gene: 6. The CDR3 loop spans 15 amino acids. The V gene's germline CDR1 is SGHAT and CDR2 FQNNGV. The CDR3 DNA is TGTGCCAGCAGCTTATCAACAGGGGGCTCGGAGACCCAGTACTTC. As protein: CASSLSTGGSETQYF.

J is TRBJ1-3 and V is TRBV9; TRBD1 is a possible D gene (5 bases). Between the trimmed V and J ends, which lost 4 bases and 0 bases, there was a span of 14 bases. Germline V gene sequence: CDR1 SGDLS, CDR2 YYNGEE. The CDR3 spans 16 residues. CDR3 loop: CASSTPGTSSGNTIYF. CDR3 DNA sequence: TGTGCCAGCAGCACCCCCGGGACCAGCTCTGGAAACACCATATATTTT. Variable domain in full (rest from reference TRBV9 and TRBJ1-3): DSGVTQTPKHLITATGQRVTLRCSPRSGDLSVYWYQQSLDQGLQFLIQYYNGEERAKGNILERFSAQQFPDLHSELNLSSLELGDSALYFCASSTPGTSSGNTIYFGEGSWLTVV.

The chain's CDR3 is CASRSTGTTEAFF. DNA for the CDR3: TGCGCCAGCAGATCTACAGGGACCACTGAAGCTTTCTTT. J is TRBJ1-1 and V is TRBV5-1, with a tentative D call TRBD1 (6 bases). Deletions cut 5 bases from V and 4 bases from J, with 12 bases between. The CDR3 contains 13 residues. The V gene's germline CDR1 is SGHRS and CDR2 YFSETQ.

This chain uses TRBV23-1 with TRBJ2-2; D gene unclear. Being an ORF, TRBV23-1 has a function that is uncertain. CDR3 length equals 16 residues. With 10 bases removed from V and 5 bases from J, the gap between germline ends came to 23 bases. CDR3 nucleotide sequence: TGCGCCACGAAACGTGGGAAAGGAGAAAGGACCGGGGAGCTGTTTTTT. It is translated as CATKRGKGERTGELFF.

The chain has TRBV10-3 and TRBJ2-1, with D possibly matching TRBD2 (6 bases). This CDR3 has 14 amino acids. CDR1 and CDR2 (germline): ENHRY, SYGVKD. V was clipped by 6 bases and J by 5 bases, with 14 bases between them. In DNA form, the CDR3 reads TGTGCCATCAGGCCGGGACTCCACAACAATGAGCAGTTCTTC. It is translated as CAIRPGLHNNEQFF.

The chain uses TRBV28 and TRBJ2-2; 7 bases agree with TRBD1. The V gene end was trimmed by 1 base and the J gene end by 4 bases; junction bases not matched to a gene: 6. This CDR3 comprises 16 residues. CDR1 MDHEN and CDR2 SYDVKM come from the germline V gene. The CDR3 reads CASSLFTGAATGELFF. DNA for the CDR3: TGTGCCAGCAGTTTATTCACAGGGGCGGCCACCGGGGAGCTGTTTTTT. Using reference TRBV28 and TRBJ2-2 for the parts outside the CDR3, the full variable domain is DVKVTQSSRYLVKRTGEKVFLECVQDMDHENMFWYRQDPGLGLRLIYFSYDVKMKEKGDIPEGYSVSREKKERFSLILESASTNQTSMYLCASSLFTGAATGELFFGEGSRLTVL.

The gene calls are TRBV7-2 and TRBJ2-7; D ambiguous. The germline V gene has CDR1 SGHTA and CDR2 FQGNSA. V was shortened by 6 bases and J by 4 bases, with 19 bases between the two germline ends. This CDR3 has 15 residues. CDR3 in DNA: TGTGCCAGCAGTCCTCCCACCGGGTGGGTATACGAGCAGTACTTC. Translated: CASSPPTGWVYEQYF.

This chain joins TRBV7-8 and TRBJ2-3; 7 bases map to TRBD2. Germline V gene sequence: CDR1 SGHVS, CDR2 FQNEAQ. V lost 4 bases to trimming and J lost 0 bases; unmatched junction nucleotides: 13. The CDR3 spans 18 residues. DNA for the CDR3: TGTGCCAGCAGCTGGAGCAGGACTTCAGCGGGAAGCACAGATACGCAGTATTTT. It specifies CASSWSRTSAGSTDTQYF.

A few counts support this clone. The chain links TRBV25-1 to TRBJ1-2, with 7 bases lining up with TRBD1. Germline lookup yields CDR1 MGHDK and CDR2 SYGVNS. The CDR3 spans 12 residues. J gave up 8 bases and V 3 bases, and 3 bases lay outside the gene matches. Written as DNA, the CDR3 is TGTGCCAGCAGTGAGACAGGGAGAGGCTACACCTTC. Its translation: CASSETGRGYTF.